A single sample gave rise to the 24 T cell receptor beta chains below, sequenced in a study of blood T cell repertoires in COVID-19 (dated by TCRdb to the early 2020s). Libraries were built with the immunoSEQ multiplex PCR assay. This immuneACCESS table, as held by TCRdb, lists in-frame sequences with V and J called but not all clones. Of the missing ones, under half trace to an unresolved V gene in checked studies; the others have no known cause. This sample gives 200,000 to 250,000 clones in total; approximately 80% of them show up just once. In total, the top ten clones hold roughly a tenth of the sample. Sequencing was done on a sample of peripheral blood. The receptor set was obtained from a woman aged 80 or over with acute or convalescent COVID-19.

V is TRBV18 and J is TRBJ2-7; 8 positions match TRBD1. Germline V lookup: CDR1 KGHSH, CDR2 LQKENI. Losses at the gene ends were 3 bases for V and 2 bases for J; bases not matched to a gene: 6. The CDR3 is 15 amino acids. The CDR3 loop reads CASSPFDRGTYEQYF. The DNA of the CDR3 is TGTGCCAGCTCACCCTTTGACAGGGGAACCTACGAGCAGTACTTC. Full variable domain (rest looked up from reference TRBV18 and TRBJ2-7): NAGVMQNPRHLVRRRGQEARLRCSPMKGHSHVYWYRQLPEEGLKFMVYLQKENIIDESGMPKERFSAEFPKEGPSILRIQQVVRGDSAAYFCASSPFDRGTYEQYFGPGTRLTVT.

The CDR3 spells CASSLSGGIQETQYF. CDR3 sequence (DNA): TGTGCCAGCAGCTTATCGGGGGGGATCCAAGAGACCCAGTACTTC. The chain carries TRBV7-3 and TRBJ2-5, with 8 bases matching TRBD2. Trimming took 2 bases from V and 1 from J; bases not matched to a gene: 3. CDR1 is SGHTA and CDR2 is FQGTGA in the germline V gene. The CDR3 is made up of 15 amino acids.

J is TRBJ2-2 and V is TRBV11-2; D is possibly TRBD1 (5 bases). CDR1 is SGHAT, CDR2 FQNNGV, per germline. With 5 bases removed from V and 2 bases from J, the gap between germline ends came to 12 bases. The CDR3 has 15 residues. Here the CDR3 DNA reads TGTGCCAGCAGCCGACTCCAGGGAAACACCGGGGAGCTGTTTTTT. Amino acid sequence: CASSRLQGNTGELFF.

The chain combines TRBV6-5 with TRBJ2-3; unclear D gene. The CDR3 contains 15 residues. The V end was cut by 0 bases, the J end by 6 bases, with 13 bases between. The germline V gene has CDR1 MNHEY and CDR2 SVGAGI. CDR3 loop: CASSYSKSTRDTQYF. The CDR3 DNA reads TGTGCCAGCAGTTACTCGAAGTCAACTCGGGATACGCAGTATTTT.

The chain joins TRBV30 to TRBJ1-2, with D perhaps matching TRBD1 (5 bases). V gave up 3 bases and J gave up 6 bases, with 14 bases separating them. The germline CDR1 and CDR2 sequences are GTSNPN and SVGIG (reference sequence). The CDR3 covers 13 residues. The CDR3 coding sequence is TGTGCCTGGAGCTTGACAGCGAGGAATGGCTACACCTTC. Translation: CAWSLTARNGYTF.

The gene calls are TRBV7-2 and TRBJ1-5; no definite D call. With 1 base removed from V and 5 bases from J, the gap between germline ends came to 6 bases. Germline V gene data show CDR1 as SGHTA and CDR2 as FQGNSA. The CDR3 covers 13 residues. The CDR3 spells CASSLVPDQPQHF. CDR3 nucleotide sequence: TGTGCCAGCAGCTTAGTCCCAGATCAGCCCCAGCATTTT.

This clone was recorded a few times. Other DNA sequences of this sample code for an identical CDR3. This chain's CDR3 is CASSSGGNTGELFF. DNA of the CDR3: TGTGCCAGTAGTAGCGGGGGCAACACCGGGGAGCTGTTTTTT. This chain links TRBV19 with TRBJ2-2; D possibly corresponds to TRBD2 (7 bases). The CDR3 contains 14 residues. CDR1 is LNHDA, CDR2 SQIVND, per germline (reference sequence). Trimming cost V 4 bases and J 2 bases, with 8 bases left between them.

CDR3 coding DNA: TGTGCCAGCTCATTCAGAGGGTCGGGGATTCAAGAGACCCAGTACTTC. Protein sequence: CASSFRGSGIQETQYF. The chain has TRBV18 and TRBJ2-5, with a weak D call TRBD2 (5 bases). The CDR3 runs 16 residues. From germline, CDR1 is KGHSH and CDR2 LQKENI. Trimming left V 5 bases short and J 2 bases short, with 18 bases between.

The chain couples TRBV12-3 or TRBV12-4 to TRBJ1-2; D gene unclear. This CDR3 has 13 amino acids. V dropped 5 bases and J dropped 2 bases, with 9 bases sitting between them. This CDR3 is CASSTTPNYGYTF. The CDR3 DNA reads as TGTGCCAGCAGTACGACACCGAACTATGGCTACACCTTC.

The chain recombines TRBV6-5 with TRBJ2-3; no definite D call. The germline gives CDR1 MNHEY, CDR2 SVGAGI. The length of the CDR3 is 16 residues. The V and J ends lost 0 bases and 3 bases respectively, with 13 bases between them. CDR3 in amino acids: CASSYSAAPGTDTQYF. The CDR3 nucleotides read TGTGCCAGCAGTTACTCGGCGGCCCCCGGAACAGATACGCAGTATTTT.

This chain joins TRBV5-4 and TRBJ1-5; tentative D call: TRBD1 (5 bases). Trimming took off 0 bases at V and 9 bases at J, with 13 bases between the two ends. This CDR3 region has 14 residues. Germline-derived CDR1 and CDR2 are SGHNT and YYREEE (reference sequence). The chain's CDR3 is CASSLDIRAWPQHF. CDR3 DNA sequence: TGTGCCAGCAGCTTGGATATCAGGGCCTGGCCCCAGCATTTT.

The chain uses TRBV6-6 and TRBJ1-5; D gene uncertain. This CDR3 contains 14 residues. With 0 bases removed from V and 5 bases from J, the gap between germline ends came to 8 bases. Looked up from germline, CDR1 is MNHNY and CDR2 is SVGAGI (reference sequence). This CDR3 reads CASSYSITDQPQHF. The CDR3 nucleotides read TGTGCCAGCAGTTACTCGATCACAGATCAGCCCCAGCATTTT.

The chain couples TRBV3-1 (or the pseudogene TRBV3-2) to TRBJ2-3, with unresolved D. Trimming removed 1 base from V and 9 bases from J, with 14 bases in between. CDR1 is LGHDT and CDR2 is YNNKEL in the germline V gene (reference sequence). The CDR3 runs 14 residues. The CDR3 DNA reads as TGTGCCAGCAGCCAAGGGAGTTTAATCGAAACGCAGTATTTT. Translated, it gives CASSQGSLIETQYF.

This chain joins TRBV7-2 and TRBJ1-3; D not resolved. V lost 1 base to trimming and J lost 0 bases, with 13 bases between them. CDR1 is SGHTA and CDR2 is FQGNSA in the germline V gene. There are 17 residues in the CDR3. DNA for the CDR3: TGTGCCAGCAGCTTAGAGCGGCACCCATTCTCTGGAAACACCATATATTTT. Translation: CASSLERHPFSGNTIYF.

The chain has TRBV2 and TRBJ2-1; maybe TRBD1 (5 bases). V was trimmed by 6 bases and J by 5 bases, leaving 11 bases between them. Germline assignment: CDR1 SNHLY and CDR2 FYNNEI. The CDR3 is made up of 13 amino acids. CDR3 region: CASSLGVNNEQFF. The CDR3 DNA reads as TGTGCCAGCAGCCTAGGGGTAAACAATGAGCAGTTCTTC. Based on the CDR3 plus reference TRBV2 and TRBJ2-1, the full variable domain is EPEVTQTPSHQVTQMGQEVILRCVPISNHLYFYWYRQILGQKVEFLVSFYNNEISEKSEIFDDQFSVERPDGSNFTLKIRSTKLEDSAMYFCASSLGVNNEQFFGPGTRLTVL.

The rearrangement joins TRBV12-3 or TRBV12-4 to TRBJ1-3; possibly TRBD1 for D (5 bases). V was cut by 8 bases and J by 5 bases, with 10 bases left in between. The CDR3 consists of 12 residues. In DNA, the CDR3 is TGTGCCAGCTCCGCGGGGCGAAACACCATATATTTT. Protein: CASSAGRNTIYF.

The chain is built from TRBV5-1 and TRBJ2-1; perhaps TRBD1 as D (5 bases). CDR1 is SGHRS and CDR2 is YFSETQ in the germline V gene. V was shortened by 4 bases and J by 5 bases, with 13 bases between the two germline ends. The length of the CDR3 is 14 residues. CDR3 amino acids: CASSGLGVNNEQFF. The DNA of the CDR3 is TGCGCCAGCAGCGGGCTAGGGGTAAACAATGAGCAGTTCTTC. The full variable domain, in which reference TRBV5-1 and TRBJ2-1 provide the parts outside the CDR3, is KAGVTQTPRYLIKTRGQQVTLSCSPISGHRSVSWYQQTPGQGLQFLFEYFSETQRNKGNFPGRFSGRQFSNSRSEMNVSTLELGDSALYLCASSGLGVNNEQFFGPGTRLTVL.

CDR3: CASSPGTSNTDTQYF. DNA for the CDR3: TGTGCCAGCTCCCCCGGGACTAGTAACACAGATACGCAGTATTTT. This chain connects TRBV18 to TRBJ2-3; 8 bases line up with TRBD2. Germline V gene data show CDR1 as KGHSH and CDR2 as LQKENI. The CDR3 is 15 amino acids. V was pared by 6 bases and J by 2 bases, with 7 bases of the junction left unmatched.

V usage is TRBV19 and J usage is TRBJ2-7; TRBD2 might be the D (5 bases). CDR1 and CDR2 (germline): LNHDA, SQIVND (reference sequence). V was pared by 8 bases and J by 0 bases, with 14 bases between. This CDR3 contains 14 residues. CDR3 sequence: CASRHTGSSYEQYF. The CDR3 region has the DNA TGTGCCAGTCGCCATACGGGGAGCTCCTACGAGCAGTACTTC.

This clone was recorded once. This rearrangement joins TRBV19 to TRBJ2-3; D possibly corresponds to TRBD1 (5 bases). The CDR3 is made up of 14 amino acids. Looked up from germline, CDR1 is LNHDA and CDR2 is SQIVND (reference sequence). V was pared by 5 bases and J by 2 bases, with 11 bases between. The CDR3 region is CASSVRQITDTQYF. CDR3 coding DNA: TGTGCCAGTAGTGTGCGACAGATCACAGATACGCAGTATTTT.

The CDR3 spells CASGGRTGDELNYGYTF. The CDR3 DNA follows: TGTGCCAGCGGCGGGCGGACAGGGGACGAATTAAACTATGGCTACACCTTC. The chain combines TRBV7-9 with TRBJ1-2; 9 bases align to TRBD1. V was clipped by 8 bases and J by 2 bases; unmatched bases: 15. This CDR3 region has 17 residues. Per the germline V gene, CDR1 is SEHNR and CDR2 is FQNEAQ (reference sequence).

The chain employs TRBV30 and TRBJ1-4, with 8 bases lining up with TRBD1. CDR3 length: 15 residues. CDR1 is GTSNPN, CDR2 SVGIG, per germline (reference sequence). V lost 3 bases to trimming and J lost 4 bases; unmatched junction nucleotides: 7. CDR3: CAWRPQGADNEKLFF. DNA of the CDR3: TGTGCCTGGAGGCCGCAGGGGGCGGATAATGAAAAACTGTTTTTT.

The chain links TRBV10-3 to TRBJ2-7, with 11 positions matching TRBD1. This CDR3 contains 17 residues. The trim removed 0 bases at V and 1 base at J, leaving 5 bases unmatched. Germline loops: CDR1 ENHRY, CDR2 SYGVKD. The chain's CDR3 is CAISESMRDRGSYEQYF. The DNA of the CDR3 is TGTGCCATCAGTGAGTCGATGAGGGACAGGGGGTCCTACGAGCAGTACTTC.

The rearrangement joins TRBV6-2 or TRBV6-3 to TRBJ1-2, with a weak D call TRBD1 (6 bases). The CDR3 totals 16 residues. Germline V gene sequence: CDR1 MNHEY, CDR2 SVGEGT. Trimming removed 4 bases from V and 5 bases from J, with 20 bases in between. The CDR3 coding sequence is TGTGCCAGCAGTTGGGTTACAGGGCGCGAGGGGTATGGCTACACCTTC. Its protein product is CASSWVTGREGYGYTF.